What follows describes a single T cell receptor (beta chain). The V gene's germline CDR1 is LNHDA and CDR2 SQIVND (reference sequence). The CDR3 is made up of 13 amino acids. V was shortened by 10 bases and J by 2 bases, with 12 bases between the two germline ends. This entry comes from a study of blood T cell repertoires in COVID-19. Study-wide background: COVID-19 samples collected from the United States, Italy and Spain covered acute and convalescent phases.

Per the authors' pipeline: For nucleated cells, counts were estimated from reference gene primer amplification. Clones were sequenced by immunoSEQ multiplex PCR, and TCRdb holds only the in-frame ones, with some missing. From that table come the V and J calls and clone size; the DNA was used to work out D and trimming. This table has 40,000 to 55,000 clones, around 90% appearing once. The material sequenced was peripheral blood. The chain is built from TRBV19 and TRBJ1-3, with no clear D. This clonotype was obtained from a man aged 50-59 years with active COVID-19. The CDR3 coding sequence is TGTGCCACCGCGGGGTCACCTGGAAACACCATATATTTT. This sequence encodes CATAGSPGNTIYF.